This T cell receptor beta chain was identified in a study of OX40 agonist ivuxolimab in advanced cancers. Background for the entire study: Ivuxolimab was an agonistic, fully human IgG2 monoclonal antibody directed against OX40 (CD134), a costimulatory receptor. Intravenous ivuxolimab was administered to patients every 2 weeks at six dose levels: 0.01, 0.1, 0.3, 1.5, 3 and 10 mg/kg. Of the approximately 50 dose-escalation patients, hepatocellular carcinoma was present in 19, melanoma in approximately 15, renal cell carcinoma in 9 and head and neck cancer in 9. The dose-escalation cohort was over 70% male with a mean age of around 62 years, ranging from roughly 23 to 90. Patients were allowed to have had prior anti-PD-1, anti-PD-L1 or anti-CTLA-4 therapy, and 30% to 50% of the dose-escalation patients had previously received checkpoint inhibitors. Partial responses occurred in three dose-escalation patients, of whom one had hepatocellular carcinoma and two had cutaneous melanoma. Peripheral TCRbeta sequencing was intended to test whether TCR sequence diversity was altered and clonal T-cell expansion was caused by ivuxolimab. The paper describes the monotherapy dose-escalation part (N of about 47 patients) of the phase I trial of ivuxolimab.

For sequencing of the TCRbeta CDR3 region, genomic DNA was extracted from the sorted cells. TCRbeta CDR3 regions were sequenced using the immunoSEQ Assay. This immuneACCESS table, as held by TCRdb, lists in-frame sequences with V and J called but not all clones. Of the missing ones, under half trace to an unresolved V gene in checked studies; the others have no known cause. The sample profile shows about 47,000 clones; around 84% of them were found once. Roughly 25% of the sample rests with the top ten. V is pared back by 3 bases and J by 5 bases, with 13 bases lying between the germline termini. Including cysteine and phenylalanine, the CDR3 has 15 amino acids. The retained sequence is limited to the CDR3, 45 bases, with the frame set at the first base. Based on the germline V gene, the CDR1 and CDR2 sequences are MDHEN and SYDVKM. The trial excluded patients who had a history of autoimmune disease or who were on systemic immunosuppression. Peripheral blood for TCR sequencing was drawn from every dose cohort at baseline, at cycle 4 day 1 and at cycle 7 day 1. The samples were drawn from a first-in-human, open-label, multicenter phase I dose-escalation trial of ivuxolimab. Adults with locally advanced or metastatic melanoma, renal cell, hepatocellular, or head and neck squamous cell carcinoma were enrolled in the trial. Before TCR sequencing, CD4+ and CD8+ T cells were separately sorted from peripheral blood.

With regard to this clone: What this receptor recognizes is not known. Base qualities are missing; no much larger clone stands one base away.

Summary of the overall study and its limitations: Antigen specificity was not determined for the clonally expanded peripheral T cells. After ivuxolimab, expanded clones were on average more numerous among CD8+ T cells than among CD4+ T cells. In partial responders in the 0.1-3.0 mg/kg groups, normalized peripheral clonal expansion was found to be among the lowest, especially among CD8+ T cells. Low levels of normalized T-cell clonal expansion were also seen in some patients who did not respond. At doses from 0.1 to 3.0 mg/kg, clonal expansion was seen in both CD4+ and CD8+ blood T cells between baseline and week 6.

The origin of this receptor is an adult with an advanced solid tumor such as melanoma, head and neck, liver or kidney cancer. Sequenced material: CD4+ or CD8+ T cells sorted from blood, taken in a trial of the OX40 agonist ivuxolimab. The rearranged segments are TRBV28 and TRBJ2-2, and the D gene may be TRBD2, 6 bases matching. CDR3 sequence: CASSLEGEWTGELFF. The DNA is TGTGCCAGCAGTTTGGAGGGAGAATGGACCGGGGAGCTGTTTTTT.